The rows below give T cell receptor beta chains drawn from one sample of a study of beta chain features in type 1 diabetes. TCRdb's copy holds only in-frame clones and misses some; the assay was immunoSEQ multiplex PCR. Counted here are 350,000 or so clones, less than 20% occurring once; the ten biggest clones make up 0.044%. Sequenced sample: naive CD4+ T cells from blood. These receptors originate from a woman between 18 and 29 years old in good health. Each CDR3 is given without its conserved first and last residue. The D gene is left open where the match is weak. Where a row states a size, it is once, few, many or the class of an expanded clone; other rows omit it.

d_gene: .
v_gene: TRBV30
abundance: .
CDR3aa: AWSKLLNTEAF

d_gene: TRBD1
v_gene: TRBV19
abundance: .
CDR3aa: ASMIPGTGDHYT

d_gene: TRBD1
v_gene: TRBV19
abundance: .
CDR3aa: ASSTPGQANTEAF

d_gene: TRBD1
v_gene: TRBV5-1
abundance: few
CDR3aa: ASSFTGQGLTEAF

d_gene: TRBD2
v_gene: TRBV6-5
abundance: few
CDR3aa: ASSYSLAGAYEQY

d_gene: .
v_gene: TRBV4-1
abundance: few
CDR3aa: ASSQDFNNREQY

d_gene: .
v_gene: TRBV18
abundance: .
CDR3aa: ASSPRGSLERELF

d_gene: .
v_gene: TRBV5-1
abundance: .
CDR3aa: ASSEGMYQETQY

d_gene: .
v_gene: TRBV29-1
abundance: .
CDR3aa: SLNGGSQETQY

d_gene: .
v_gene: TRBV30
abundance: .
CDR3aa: AWSVRTPYEQY

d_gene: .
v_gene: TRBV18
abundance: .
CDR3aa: ASSPLAGTYEQY

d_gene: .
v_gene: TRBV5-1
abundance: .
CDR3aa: ASSLSTGYEQY

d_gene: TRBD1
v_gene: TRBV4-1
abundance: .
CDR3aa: ASSQVEGADYGYT

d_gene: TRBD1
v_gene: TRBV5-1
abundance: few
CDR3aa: ASSPGQGRYEQY

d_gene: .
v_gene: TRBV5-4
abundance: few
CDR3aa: ASSLDSSTDTQY

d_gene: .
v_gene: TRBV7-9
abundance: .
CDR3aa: ASSLAPGTTMIDTIY

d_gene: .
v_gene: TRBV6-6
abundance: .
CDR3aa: ASSYQYEQY

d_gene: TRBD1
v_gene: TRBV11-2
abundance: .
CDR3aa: ASSSYRGEAF

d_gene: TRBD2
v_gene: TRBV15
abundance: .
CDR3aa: ATRRGGLAGSDTQY

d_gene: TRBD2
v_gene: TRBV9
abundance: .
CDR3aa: ASGGFSGRGNEQF

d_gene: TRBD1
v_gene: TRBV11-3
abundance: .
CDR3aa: ASSLTGTAHNEQF

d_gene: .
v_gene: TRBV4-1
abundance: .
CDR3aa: ASSQDQSNEQY

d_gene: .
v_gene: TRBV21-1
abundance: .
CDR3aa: ASSAQGVSFYTEAF

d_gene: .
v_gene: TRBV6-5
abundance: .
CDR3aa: ASSYSSGVGYGYT

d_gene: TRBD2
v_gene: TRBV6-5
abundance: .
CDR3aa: ASRGGLATGELF

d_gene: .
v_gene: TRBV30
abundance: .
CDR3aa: AWSRDEQY

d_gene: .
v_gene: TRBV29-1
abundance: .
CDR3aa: SVEEAAWAGPG

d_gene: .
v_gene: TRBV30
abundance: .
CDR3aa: ASGRTGNQPQH

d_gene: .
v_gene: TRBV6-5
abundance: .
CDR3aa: ASSVAGGTDTQY

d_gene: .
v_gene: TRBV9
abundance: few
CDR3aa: ASSDISSSGANVLT

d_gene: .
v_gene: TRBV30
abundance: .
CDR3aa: AWSAREGLEAF

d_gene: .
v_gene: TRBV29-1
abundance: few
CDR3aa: SVESSASYEQY

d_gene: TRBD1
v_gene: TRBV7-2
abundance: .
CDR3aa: ASSWDRTNEKLF

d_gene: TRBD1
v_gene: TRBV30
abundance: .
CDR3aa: AWSTGDGYT

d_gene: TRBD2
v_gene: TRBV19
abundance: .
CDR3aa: ASSIRQRGAQQPYEQY

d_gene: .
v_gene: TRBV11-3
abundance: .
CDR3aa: ASRRPGAYNEQF

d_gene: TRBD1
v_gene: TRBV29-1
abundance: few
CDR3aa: SVSGTGDGYGYT

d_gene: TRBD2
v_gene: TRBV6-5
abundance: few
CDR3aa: ASSPRGRGTDTQY

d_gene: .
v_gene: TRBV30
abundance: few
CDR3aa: AWSVGANTEAF

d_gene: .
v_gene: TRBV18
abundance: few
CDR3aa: ASSPPVNRVEQY

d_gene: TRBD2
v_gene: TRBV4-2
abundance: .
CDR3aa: ASSQEGGRAYNEQF

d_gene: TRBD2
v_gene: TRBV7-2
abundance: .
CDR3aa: ASSLAESSYEQY

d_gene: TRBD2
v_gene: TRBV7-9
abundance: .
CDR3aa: ASSLGLAEFYEQY

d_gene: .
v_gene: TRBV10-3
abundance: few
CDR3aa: AISGGYEQF

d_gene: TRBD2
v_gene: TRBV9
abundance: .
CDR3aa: ASSVAGTSLLYNEQF

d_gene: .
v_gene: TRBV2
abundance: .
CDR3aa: ASTSSADTQY

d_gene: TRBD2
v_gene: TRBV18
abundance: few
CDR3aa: ASSPPPRLAPGELF

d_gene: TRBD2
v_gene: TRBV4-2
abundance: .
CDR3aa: ASSQELAGGAETQY

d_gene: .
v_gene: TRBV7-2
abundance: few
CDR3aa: ASSSQGGYT

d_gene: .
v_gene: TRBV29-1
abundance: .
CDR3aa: SVVITGDLEQY

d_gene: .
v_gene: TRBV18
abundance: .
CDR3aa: ASSPAGWNEQY

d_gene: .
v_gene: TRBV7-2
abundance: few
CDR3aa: ASSPDSEAF

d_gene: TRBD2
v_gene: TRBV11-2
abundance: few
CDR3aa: ASSLETGGYEQY

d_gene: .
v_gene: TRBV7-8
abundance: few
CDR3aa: ASSIWTEPTRQPQH

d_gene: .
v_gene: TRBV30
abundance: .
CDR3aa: AWSTAVGNEQY

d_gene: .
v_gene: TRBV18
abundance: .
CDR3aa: ASSPAAQGNYEQY